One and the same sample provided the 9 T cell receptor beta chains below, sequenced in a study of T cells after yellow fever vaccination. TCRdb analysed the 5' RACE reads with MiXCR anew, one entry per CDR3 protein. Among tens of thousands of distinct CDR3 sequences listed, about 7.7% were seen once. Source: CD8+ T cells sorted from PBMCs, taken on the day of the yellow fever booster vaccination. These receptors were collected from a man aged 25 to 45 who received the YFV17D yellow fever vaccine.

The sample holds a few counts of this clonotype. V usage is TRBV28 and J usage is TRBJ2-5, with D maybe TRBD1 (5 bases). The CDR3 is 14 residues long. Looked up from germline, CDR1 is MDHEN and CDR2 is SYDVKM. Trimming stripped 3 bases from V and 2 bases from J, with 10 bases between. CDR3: CASSFLRGQETQYF. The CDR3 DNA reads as TGTGCCAGCAGTTTTCTAAGGGGACAAGAGACCCAGTACTTC.

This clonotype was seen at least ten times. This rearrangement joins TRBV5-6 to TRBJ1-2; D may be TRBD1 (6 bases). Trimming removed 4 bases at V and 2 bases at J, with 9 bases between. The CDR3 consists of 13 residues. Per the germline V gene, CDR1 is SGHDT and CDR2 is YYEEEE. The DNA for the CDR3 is TGTGCCAGCAGCCAGGACAGAAACTATGGCTACACCTTC. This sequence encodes CASSQDRNYGYTF.

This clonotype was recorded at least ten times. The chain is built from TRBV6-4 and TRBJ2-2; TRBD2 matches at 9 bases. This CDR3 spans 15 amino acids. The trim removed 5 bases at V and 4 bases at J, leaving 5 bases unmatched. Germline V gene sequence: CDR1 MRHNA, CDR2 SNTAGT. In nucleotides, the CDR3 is TGTGCCAGCAGTCAGCGGGAGGCCCCCACCGGGGAGCTGTTTTTT. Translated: CASSQREAPTGELFF.

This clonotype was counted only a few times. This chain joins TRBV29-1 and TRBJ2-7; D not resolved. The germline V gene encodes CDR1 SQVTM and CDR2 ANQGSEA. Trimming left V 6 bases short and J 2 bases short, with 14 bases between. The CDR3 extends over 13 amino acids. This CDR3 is CSVYSDHPYEQYF. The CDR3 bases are TGCAGCGTATACTCGGACCACCCCTACGAGCAGTACTTC.

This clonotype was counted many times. The CDR3 reads CASSQSSLAGGLTDTQYF. DNA for the CDR3: TGCGCCAGCAGCCAGTCTTCACTAGCGGGAGGGTTAACAGATACGCAGTATTTT. The J gene is TRBJ2-3, the V gene TRBV4-3; 13 bases match TRBD2. V gave up 3 bases and J gave up 3 bases; unmatched junction bases: 9. CDR3 length equals 18 residues. Germline assignment: CDR1 LGHNA and CDR2 YSLEER.

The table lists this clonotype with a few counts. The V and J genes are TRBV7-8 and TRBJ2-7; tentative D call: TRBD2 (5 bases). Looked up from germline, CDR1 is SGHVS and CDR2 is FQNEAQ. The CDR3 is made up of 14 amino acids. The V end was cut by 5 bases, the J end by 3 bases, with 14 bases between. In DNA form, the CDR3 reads TGTGCCAGCAGCCAAACGGGGAGATTCTACGAGCAGTACTTC. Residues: CASSQTGRFYEQYF.

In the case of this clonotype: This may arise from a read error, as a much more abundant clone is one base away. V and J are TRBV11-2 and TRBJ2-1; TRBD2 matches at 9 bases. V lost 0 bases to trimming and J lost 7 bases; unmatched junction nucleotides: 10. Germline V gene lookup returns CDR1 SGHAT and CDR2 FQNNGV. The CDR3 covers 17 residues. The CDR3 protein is CASSLDRRSGSWNEQFF. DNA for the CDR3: TGTGCCAGCAGCTTAGATCGCCGTAGCGGGAGTTGGAATGAGCAGTTCTTC.

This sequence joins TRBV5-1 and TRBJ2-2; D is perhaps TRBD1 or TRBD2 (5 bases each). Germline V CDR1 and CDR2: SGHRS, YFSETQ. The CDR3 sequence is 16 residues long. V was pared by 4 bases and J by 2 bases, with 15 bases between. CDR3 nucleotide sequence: TGCGCCAGCAGCGTCCCCCGGGACGGCAACACCGGGGAGCTGTTTTTT. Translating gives CASSVPRDGNTGELFF.

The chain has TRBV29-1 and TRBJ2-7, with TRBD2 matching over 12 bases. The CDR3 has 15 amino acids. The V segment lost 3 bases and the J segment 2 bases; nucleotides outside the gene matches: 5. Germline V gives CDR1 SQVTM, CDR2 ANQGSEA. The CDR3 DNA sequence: TGCAGCGTTGAGGATGGACTAGCGGGAACCTACGAGCAGTACTTC. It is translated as CSVEDGLAGTYEQYF.